The 17 T cell receptor beta chains in this list originate from one sample, sequenced in a study of T cell repertoires in cytomegalovirus infection. Using its own MiXCR run on the reads, TCRdb lists one record per CDR3 protein. The sample shows more than 400,000 distinct CDR3 sequences, about 25% of them seen only once. Sequencing used PBMCs. These receptors were obtained from a human donor in good health (CMV status not recorded). Some clones in this sample may be carry-over from other donors' samples.

The V gene is TRBV9, the J gene TRBJ2-1, with D possibly being TRBD1 or TRBD2 (5 bases each). V was cut by 0 bases and J by 7 bases, with 11 bases left in between. Germline CDR1 and CDR2: SGDLS and YYNGEE. The CDR3 runs 14 residues. The CDR3 DNA reads TGTGCCAGCAGCGTAGTCGGGACGGGGAATGAGCAGTTCTTC. Its translation is CASSVVGTGNEQFF.

Points on this clonotype: This may stem from a read error, because a much larger clone lies one nucleotide away. CDR3 amino acids: CASSSDPSSYEEYF. The CDR3 region has the DNA TGTGCCAGCAGTAGCGACCCGAGCTCCTACGAGGAGTACTTC. J is TRBJ2-7 and V is TRBV7-2; a weak D match, TRBD2 (5 bases). In germline, CDR1 is SGHTA, CDR2 FQGNSA. This CDR3 has 14 residues.

The V call is TRBV20-1, the J call TRBJ2-2; 7 nucleotides match TRBD2. Germline V gives CDR1 DFQATT, CDR2 SNEGSKA (reference sequence). V was clipped by 0 bases and J by 3 bases; unmatched bases: 13. This CDR3 is 18 amino acids long. The CDR3 bases are TGCAGTGCTAGAGAGGGGGTTGTGGGAGGGCCCGACACCGGGGAGCTGTTTTTT. It is translated as CSAREGVVGGPDTGELFF.

Only a few counts were recorded for this clonotype. This chain links TRBV5-4 with TRBJ2-2; 7 positions match TRBD1. This CDR3 region has 14 residues. From germline, CDR1 is SGHNT and CDR2 YYREEE (reference sequence). The V segment lost 4 bases and the J segment 7 bases; nucleotides outside the gene matches: 7. Written as DNA, the CDR3 is TGTGCCAGCAGCGGGAGACAGGGTAGCGGGGAGCTGTTTTTT. Amino acids: CASSGRQGSGELFF.

This rearrangement joins TRBV7-9 to TRBJ2-1, with 7 bases fitting TRBD2. CDR1 is SEHNR, CDR2 FQNEAQ, per germline (reference sequence). V dropped 0 bases and J dropped 10; count of bases not matched to a gene: 3. This CDR3 comprises 13 residues. CDR3 sequence reads: CASSLAYSGEQFF. The CDR3 nucleotides are TGTGCCAGCAGCTTAGCGTATAGCGGGGAGCAGTTCTTC.

This clonotype showed up many times. CDR3 amino acids: CASSPGRLREQYF. CDR3 coding DNA: TGTGCCAGCAGCCCGGGCCGTCTGAGGGAGCAGTACTTC. V and J are TRBV7-2 and TRBJ2-7; D ambiguous. The germline V and J ends were trimmed by 5 bases and 7 bases, with 15 bases remaining between them. There are 13 residues in the CDR3. Germline V gene sequence: CDR1 SGHTA, CDR2 FQGNSA.

In its sample, this clonotype was seen a few times. The chain couples TRBV4-1 to TRBJ2-1, with 11 bases matching TRBD2. V dropped 2 bases and J dropped 2; count of bases not matched to a gene: 11. The CDR3 covers 19 residues. Germline CDR1 is MGHRA and CDR2 is YSYEKL. The CDR3 loop reads CASSQPPLLTSGAYNEQFF. The DNA of the CDR3 is TGCGCCAGCAGCCAACCTCCCCTATTGACTAGCGGGGCCTACAATGAGCAGTTCTTC.

The gene calls are TRBV6-6 and TRBJ2-2; 7 nucleotides line up with TRBD2. The germline V gene has CDR1 MNHNY and CDR2 SVGAGI (reference sequence). V trimming: 5 bases; J trimming: 3 bases; junction bases outside the gene matches: 9. The CDR3 covers 16 residues. The CDR3 sequence: CASSPRSGTDTGELFF. DNA for the CDR3: TGTGCCAGCAGTCCCAGAAGCGGGACGGACACCGGGGAGCTGTTTTTT.

A few counts support this clonotype. The chain carries TRBV7-8 and TRBJ2-3; 10 bases align to TRBD2. Germline V CDR1 and CDR2: SGHVS, FQNEAQ. The CDR3 has 14 residues. V shed 5 bases, J shed 8 bases, and the junction held 7 bases outside the gene matches. This CDR3 reads CASSQLAGAATQYF. In DNA form, the CDR3 reads TGTGCCAGCAGCCAGCTAGCGGGAGCTGCTACGCAGTATTTT.

The V call is TRBV5-6, the J call TRBJ2-1; D is undetermined. Germline V lookup: CDR1 SGHDT, CDR2 YYEEEE. CDR3 size: 11 residues. Trimming left V 7 bases short and J 4 bases short, with 6 bases between. The CDR3 DNA reads as TGTGCCAGCGCCTCTTACAATGAGCAGTTCTTC. This translates into CASASYNEQFF. The full variable domain, its missing parts supplied by reference TRBV5-6 and TRBJ2-1, is DAGVTQSPTHLIKTRGQQVTLRCSPKSGHDTVSWYQQALGQGPQFIFQYYEEEERQRGNFPDRFSGHQFPNYSSELNVNALLLGDSALYLCASASYNEQFFGPGTRLTVL.

The V call is TRBV24-1, the J call TRBJ2-5; possibly TRBD1 or TRBD2 for D (5 bases each). V was shortened by 4 bases and J by 4 bases, with 15 bases between the two germline ends. This CDR3 region has 15 residues. Germline CDR1 is KGHDR and CDR2 is SFDVKD. CDR3 loop: CATSESGHAGETQYF. The CDR3 DNA sequence: TGTGCCACCAGTGAATCCGGACACGCGGGAGAGACCCAGTACTTC.

This clonotype was seen a handful of times. The rearrangement joins TRBV6-1 to TRBJ2-3, with 10 nucleotides matching TRBD2. V shed 6 bases, J shed 5 bases, and the junction held 5 bases outside the gene matches. CDR1 MNHNS and CDR2 SASEGT come from the germline V gene. The CDR3 contains 14 residues. The CDR3, as DNA: TGTGCCAGCAGGCGGATAGCGGGAGGAGATACGCAGTATTTT. Protein sequence: CASRRIAGGDTQYF.

CDR3 in amino acids: CASSFGGSDDETQYF. In DNA, the CDR3 is TGCGCCAGCAGCTTCGGGGGGAGTGATGACGAGACCCAGTACTTC. J is TRBJ2-5 and V is TRBV5-1; the match to TRBD2 covers 7 bases. The J segment lost 5 bases and the V segment lost 2 bases, leaving 9 bases of the junction unmatched. Germline lookup yields CDR1 SGHRS and CDR2 YFSETQ. The CDR3 has 15 amino acids.

In its sample, this clonotype was seen a few times. The rearrangement joins TRBV28 to TRBJ2-7, with a weak D call TRBD2 (6 bases). Germline values: CDR1 MDHEN, CDR2 SYDVKM. The CDR3 runs 14 residues. V was cut by 4 bases and J by 6 bases, with 16 bases left in between. CDR3 protein: CASSSPRRESEQYF. The CDR3 DNA reads as TGTGCCAGCAGTTCCCCCCGGAGGGAGTCCGAGCAGTACTTC.

V gene TRBV7-2 combines with J gene TRBJ1-1; TRBD1 agrees at 11 bases. After removal of 2 bases from V and 11 bases from J, the junction contained 10 bases not matched to a gene. The CDR3 has 15 amino acids. Germline V gene sequence: CDR1 SGHTA, CDR2 FQGNSA. The CDR3 loop reads CASSLTRTGGARAFF. CDR3 bases: TGTGCCAGCAGCTTAACTAGGACAGGGGGCGCCAGGGCTTTCTTT.

DNA for the CDR3: TGCGCCAGCAGGGAGACGGTCCTGGAAGGCGAAAAACTGTTTTTT. Translated, it gives CASRETVLEGEKLFF. This rearrangement joins TRBV5-1 to TRBJ1-4; no firm D call. Germline lookup yields CDR1 SGHRS and CDR2 YFSETQ. There are 15 residues in the CDR3. V was clipped by 5 bases and J by 8 bases, with 19 bases between them. The complete variable domain, with remaining parts taken from reference TRBV5-1 and TRBJ1-4, reads KAGVTQTPRYLIKTRGQQVTLSCSPISGHRSVSWYQQTPGQGLQFLFEYFSETQRNKGNFPGRFSGRQFSNSRSEMNVSTLELGDSALYLCASRETVLEGEKLFFGSGTQLSVL.

In its sample, this clonotype was seen a few times. The chain uses TRBV12-3 or TRBV12-4 and TRBJ1-2, with 9 bases matching TRBD1. Trimming cost V 3 bases and J 8 bases; bases outside gene matches: 4. This CDR3 comprises 13 residues. The DNA of the CDR3 is TGTGCCAGCAGTTTCGGGACAGGGCGAGGCTACACCTTC. Its translation is CASSFGTGRGYTF.